A selection of T cell receptor beta chains follows, all from one sample in a study of PD-L1 blockade in urothelial cancer. Only in-frame clones appear in the TCRdb table, and some are missing; sequencing was by immunoSEQ multiplex PCR. The sample carries 90,000 or so clones, about 90% recorded once. The sequencing here drew on PBMCs, taken around atezolizumab (anti-PD-L1) treatment. Receptors were obtained from a man aged 55 to 69 with urothelial cancer. Both conserved end residues are part of each CDR3. Fields, in order: D gene, J gene, V gene, clone size, CDR3 protein, CDR3 DNA. D genes are given only for firm matches. Clone size is stated in some rows and not others, as once, few, many or a class when expanded.

d_call: TRBD2
j_call: TRBJ2-1
v_call: TRBV7-8
clone_size: NA
cdr3_aa: CASSLGTSVGEQFF
cdr3_nt: TGTGCCAGCAGCTTAGGAACTAGCGTGGGGGAGCAGTTCTTC

d_call: TRBD2
j_call: TRBJ2-3
v_call: TRBV5-1
clone_size: NA
cdr3_aa: CASSPRLAGATDTQYF
cdr3_nt: TGCGCCAGCAGCCCCAGACTAGCGGGGGCCACAGATACGCAGTATTTT

d_call: TRBD1
j_call: TRBJ2-1
v_call: TRBV9
clone_size: NA
cdr3_aa: CASSGTGKLSRSYNEQFF
cdr3_nt: TGTGCCAGCAGCGGGACAGGTAAGTTGTCCCGGTCCTACAATGAGCAGTTCTTC

d_call: NA
j_call: TRBJ2-3
v_call: TRBV5-4
clone_size: NA
cdr3_aa: CASSLSGGTDTQYF
cdr3_nt: TGTGCCAGCAGCTTGTCCGGGGGAACAGATACGCAGTATTTT

d_call: TRBD2
j_call: TRBJ2-7
v_call: TRBV28
clone_size: NA
cdr3_aa: CASGTSGSSYEQYF
cdr3_nt: TGTGCCAGCGGGACTAGCGGGAGCTCCTACGAGCAGTACTTC

d_call: NA
j_call: TRBJ1-1
v_call: TRBV20-1
clone_size: NA
cdr3_aa: CSAWADEAFF
cdr3_nt: TGCAGTGCTTGGGCAGATGAAGCTTTCTTT

d_call: NA
j_call: TRBJ1-2
v_call: TRBV7-9
clone_size: NA
cdr3_aa: CASSPSGGYGYTF
cdr3_nt: TGTGCCAGCAGCCCCTCGGGTGGCTATGGCTACACCTTC

d_call: NA
j_call: TRBJ2-1
v_call: TRBV4-3
clone_size: NA
cdr3_aa: CASSQVGGGNEQFF
cdr3_nt: TGCGCCAGCAGCCAAGTAGGAGGCGGCAATGAGCAGTTCTTC

d_call: NA
j_call: TRBJ1-6
v_call: TRBV6-6
clone_size: NA
cdr3_aa: CASSVARGNSPLHF
cdr3_nt: TGTGCCAGCAGCGTCGCAAGGGGGAATTCACCCCTCCACTTT

d_call: TRBD2
j_call: TRBJ2-7
v_call: TRBV5-4
clone_size: NA
cdr3_aa: CASSFGGRTYEQYF
cdr3_nt: TGTGCCAGCAGCTTCGGCGGGAGAACCTACGAGCAGTACTTC

d_call: NA
j_call: TRBJ1-2
v_call: TRBV7-2
clone_size: NA
cdr3_aa: CASSSNQGTLYIGTF
cdr3_nt: TGTGCCAGCAGCTCCAACCAGGGGACCCTTTACATTGGCACCTTC

d_call: NA
j_call: TRBJ2-3
v_call: TRBV7-3
clone_size: NA
cdr3_aa: CASQSQAGGTDTQYF
cdr3_nt: TGTGCCAGCCAATCCCAGGCGGGTGGGACAGATACGCAGTATTTT

d_call: NA
j_call: TRBJ2-5
v_call: TRBV19
clone_size: NA
cdr3_aa: CATSGGALGETQYF
cdr3_nt: TGTGCCACATCCGGCGGGGCCCTGGGGGAGACCCAGTACTTC

d_call: NA
j_call: TRBJ2-5
v_call: TRBV7-9
clone_size: NA
cdr3_aa: CASSLAGKETQYF
cdr3_nt: TGTGCCAGCAGCTTAGCGGGCAAAGAGACCCAGTACTTC

d_call: NA
j_call: TRBJ1-1
v_call: TRBV19
clone_size: NA
cdr3_aa: CASLQGRNTEAFF
cdr3_nt: TGTGCCAGCTTACAGGGCCGCAACACTGAAGCTTTCTTT

d_call: NA
j_call: TRBJ2-1
v_call: TRBV5-1
clone_size: NA
cdr3_aa: CASSPGGTVTYNEQFF
cdr3_nt: TGCGCCAGCAGCCCGGGAGGGACAGTAACCTACAATGAGCAGTTCTTC

d_call: TRBD2
j_call: TRBJ2-1
v_call: TRBV9
clone_size: few
cdr3_aa: CASSVDLAGGPRDEQFF
cdr3_nt: TGTGCCAGCAGCGTCGATCTAGCGGGGGGGCCTAGGGATGAGCAGTTCTTC

d_call: NA
j_call: TRBJ2-7
v_call: TRBV14
clone_size: NA
cdr3_aa: CASSQKIGDFYEQYF
cdr3_nt: TGTGCCAGCAGCCAAAAGATCGGGGATTTCTACGAGCAGTACTTC

d_call: TRBD1
j_call: TRBJ2-7
v_call: TRBV11-2
clone_size: NA
cdr3_aa: CASSLVGTGGYEQYF
cdr3_nt: TGTGCCAGCAGCTTAGTCGGGACAGGAGGCTACGAGCAGTACTTC

d_call: NA
j_call: TRBJ2-7
v_call: TRBV20-1
clone_size: NA
cdr3_aa: CSARPVYEQYF
cdr3_nt: TGCAGTGCTAGACCGGTCTACGAGCAGTACTTC

d_call: TRBD2
j_call: TRBJ2-3
v_call: TRBV7-9
clone_size: NA
cdr3_aa: CASSLALAGGTDTQYF
cdr3_nt: TGTGCCAGCAGCTTAGCTCTAGCGGGAGGGACAGATACGCAGTATTTT

d_call: NA
j_call: TRBJ2-3
v_call: TRBV7-9
clone_size: NA
cdr3_aa: CASSFSTDTQYF
cdr3_nt: TGTGCCAGCAGCTTCTCCACAGATACGCAGTATTTT

d_call: TRBD1
j_call: TRBJ2-2
v_call: TRBV11-2
clone_size: few
cdr3_aa: CASTGQGEPTGELFF
cdr3_nt: TGTGCCAGCACCGGACAGGGGGAACCCACCGGGGAGCTGTTTTTT

d_call: NA
j_call: TRBJ2-7
v_call: TRBV7-2
clone_size: NA
cdr3_aa: CASSLGQHLYEQYF
cdr3_nt: TGTGCCAGCAGCTTAGGACAGCACCTATACGAGCAGTACTTC

d_call: TRBD1
j_call: TRBJ2-1
v_call: TRBV18
clone_size: NA
cdr3_aa: CASSPGQGYNEQFF
cdr3_nt: TGTGCCAGCTCTCCGGGACAGGGGTACAATGAGCAGTTCTTC

d_call: TRBD1
j_call: TRBJ2-6
v_call: TRBV18
clone_size: once
cdr3_aa: CASSPQTGGAGGANVLTF
cdr3_nt: TGTGCCAGCTCACCACAGACAGGGGGCGCCGGTGGGGCCAACGTCCTGACTTTC

d_call: NA
j_call: TRBJ2-7
v_call: TRBV10-3
clone_size: few
cdr3_aa: CAISENSVDEQYF
cdr3_nt: TGTGCCATCAGTGAGAATAGTGTAGACGAGCAGTACTTC

d_call: NA
j_call: TRBJ2-7
v_call: TRBV5-1
clone_size: NA
cdr3_aa: CASSSTTTAYEQYF
cdr3_nt: TGCGCCAGCAGTTCGACAACCACCGCCTACGAGCAGTACTTC